These 18 T cell receptor beta chains came from one sample sequenced in a study of graft-versus-host responses after intestinal transplantation. Data came from immunoSEQ multiplex PCR; TCRdb stores just in-frame clones and leaves some out. The table lists some 4,800 clones, 65% to 80% of them singletons. To release intraepithelial and lamina propria lymphocytes, the graft tissue was processed. This material consisted of ileum tissue, taken 127 days after intestinal transplantation. These receptors originate from a human patient who received an intestinal transplant, so some T cells may come from the graft donor.

As to this clone: The junction and the germline gene differ at one end; a read error may be behind it. Other nucleotide sequences from this sample produce the same CDR3. The chain is built from TRBV5-8 and TRBJ2-2, with D perhaps matching TRBD1 (5 bases). The CDR3 is made up of 16 amino acids. The germline CDR1 and CDR2 sequences are SGHTS and YDEGEE. The CDR3 DNA sequence: TGCGCCAGCAGCTTGGCGGCAGGGTTCAGGACCGGGGAGCTGTTTTTT. As protein: CASSLAAGFRTGELFF.

The chain carries TRBV19 and TRBJ2-2, with 8 bases that match TRBD2. The V gene end was trimmed by 7 bases and the J gene end by 0 bases; junction bases not matched to a gene: 7. The CDR3 sequence is 16 residues long. Germline values: CDR1 LNHDA, CDR2 SQIVND (reference sequence). CDR3 sequence reads: CASKERENPNTGELFF. For the CDR3, the DNA is TGTGCCAGTAAGGAGCGGGAGAACCCGAACACCGGGGAGCTGTTTTTT.

A note on this clone: The DNA is omitted, as the CDR3 cannot be located on it reliably, and the CDR3 follows TCRdb's listing. The chain has TRBV27 and TRBJ2-1; the DNA was not compared with TRBD2, the D call given in the table. Ends included, the CDR3 has 15 residues. The V gene's germline CDR1 is MNHEY and CDR2 SMNVEV (reference sequence). This CDR3 reads CASSTSASGYNEQFF.

As regards this clone: Other DNA sequences in this specimen translate into the identical CDR3. This rearrangement joins TRBV4-1 to TRBJ2-2; 9 nucleotides align to TRBD2. With V trimmed by 7 bases and J by 7 bases, 16 bases remained unmatched. Per the germline V gene, CDR1 is MGHRA and CDR2 is YSYEKL. The length of the CDR3 is 17 residues. In DNA, the CDR3 is TGCGCCAGCAAACTCCGGGGCCCCGGCGGGGGGGTCGGGGAGCTGTTTTTT. Amino acids: CASKLRGPGGGVGELFF.

The chain recombines TRBV25-1 with TRBJ1-4, with D possibly matching TRBD1 (6 bases). V was shortened by 3 bases and J by 4 bases, with 6 bases between the two germline ends. Germline V lookup: CDR1 MGHDK, CDR2 SYGVNS. The CDR3 covers 13 residues. The CDR3 here is CASSDRGNEKLFF. The CDR3, as DNA: TGTGCCAGCAGTGACAGGGGTAATGAAAAACTGTTTTTT.

The V gene is TRBV5-6, the J gene TRBJ2-5; unclear D gene. The CDR3 length is 14 residues. With 4 bases removed from V and 5 bases from J, the gap between germline ends came to 15 bases. The V gene's germline CDR1 is SGHDT and CDR2 YYEEEE. The CDR3 nucleotides are TGTGCCAGCAGCCTAGGTTTGATCACCGAGACCCAGTACTTC. It translates to CASSLGLITETQYF. Complete variable domain (other parts from reference TRBV5-6 and TRBJ2-5): DAGVTQSPTHLIKTRGQQVTLRCSPKSGHDTVSWYQQALGQGPQFIFQYYEEEERQRGNFPDRFSGHQFPNYSSELNVNALLLGDSALYLCASSLGLITETQYFGPGTRLLVL.

The chain combines TRBV2 with TRBJ2-3; TRBD2 agrees at 12 bases. CDR3 size: 15 residues. Trimming cost V 4 bases and J 5 bases; bases outside gene matches: 4. Germline V gene lookup returns CDR1 SNHLY and CDR2 FYNNEI. The CDR3 here is CASSGLAGEVDTQYF. DNA for the CDR3: TGTGCCAGCAGTGGACTAGCGGGAGAGGTAGATACGCAGTATTTT.

A single count supports this clone. A junction end diverges from the germline sequence, so it may reflect a read error. Other DNA sequences in this sample translate to the same CDR3. This chain joins TRBV6-5 and TRBJ2-7; D may be TRBD1 (6 bases). Germline CDR1 MNHEY, CDR2 SVGAGI. The CDR3 is made up of 14 amino acids. The CDR3 here is CASSYSRDTYEQYF. As DNA, the CDR3 is TGTGCCAGCAGCTACTCGAGGGACACCTACGAGCAGTACTTC.

This clone occurred once. J is TRBJ2-2 and V is TRBV15; the D gene is possibly TRBD1 (5 bases). With 1 base removed from V and 4 bases from J, the gap between germline ends came to 10 bases. Germline V lookup: CDR1 LNHNV, CDR2 YYDKDF (reference sequence). This CDR3 is built from 15 residues. DNA of the CDR3: TGTGCCACCAGCAGAGCCGAGGACACCACCGGGGAGCTGTTTTTT. This gives the protein CATSRAEDTTGELFF.

The genes are TRBV4-1 and TRBJ2-1; D ambiguous. Trimming cost V 5 bases and J 2 bases, with 4 bases left between them. This CDR3 is 12 amino acids long. Germline V gives CDR1 MGHRA, CDR2 YSYEKL. The CDR3 here is CASSTAYNEQFF. CDR3 nucleotides: TGCGCCAGCAGCACAGCCTACAATGAGCAGTTCTTC.

The chain has TRBV5-4 and TRBJ2-7; D is perhaps TRBD1 (5 bases). The CDR3 has 13 residues. V was shortened by 2 bases and J by 1 base, with 7 bases between the two germline ends. Germline CDR1 and CDR2: SGHNT and YYREEE (reference sequence). CDR3: CASSLGASYEQYF. The CDR3 coding sequence is TGTGCCAGCAGCTTAGGGGCTTCCTACGAGCAGTACTTC.

The J gene is TRBJ2-1, the V gene TRBV11-3, with D unclear. V was clipped by 6 bases and J by 0 bases, with 6 bases between them. This CDR3 comprises 13 residues. Germline V gives CDR1 SGHNT, CDR2 YENEEA. CDR3 in DNA: TGTGCCAGCAGTTCAAGCTCCTACAATGAGCAGTTCTTC. It specifies CASSSSSYNEQFF.

For this clone: Germline and junction disagree at one end, which may indicate a read error. This rearrangement joins TRBV6-1 to TRBJ2-7; TRBD2 aligns across 8 bases. Germline CDR1 and CDR2: MNHNS and SASEGT. This CDR3 contains 9 residues. CDR3 bases: TGTGCCAGCAGTTACGGGGGGGTTTTC. It is translated as CASSYGGVF.

This clone was found a few times. The chain joins TRBV7-2 to TRBJ2-1, with TRBD2 matching 11 bases. Germline loops: CDR1 SGHTA, CDR2 FQGNSA. The CDR3 is 14 residues long. The J segment lost 5 bases and the V segment lost 5 bases, leaving 2 bases of the junction unmatched. The CDR3 DNA reads TGTGCCAGCAGCGCTAGCGGGGGGAACAATGAGCAGTTCTTC. It translates to CASSASGGNNEQFF.

This clone is deemed large (0.1 to 1%). The J gene is TRBJ2-7, the V gene TRBV7-9; 7 bases are a match to TRBD2. With 2 bases clipped from V and 6 bases from J, the junction kept 1 base outside the gene matches. This CDR3 has 12 residues. Germline-derived CDR1 and CDR2 are SEHNR and FQNEAQ (reference sequence). The CDR3 nucleotides read TGTGCCAGCAGCTTATGGGAGGGCGAGCAGTACTTC. Protein product: CASSLWEGEQYF.

Comments on this clone: This specimen includes other DNA sequences encoding the same CDR3. The V and J genes are TRBV7-3 and TRBJ2-3; the match to TRBD2 covers 9 bases. This CDR3 has 19 residues. Losses at the gene ends were 3 bases for V and 2 bases for J; bases not matched to a gene: 15. Germline V gives CDR1 SGHTA, CDR2 FQGTGA. The CDR3 region has the DNA TGTGCCAGCAGCTTGAAACGGGGGCCGGGACTAGCAGACACAGATACGCAGTATTTT. Residues: CASSLKRGPGLADTDTQYF. Complete variable domain (other parts from reference TRBV7-3 and TRBJ2-3): GAGVSQTPSNKVTEKGKYVELRCDPISGHTALYWYRQSLGQGPEFLIYFQGTGAADDSGLPNDRFFAVRPEGSVSTLKIQRTERGDSAVYLCASSLKRGPGLADTDTQYFGPGTRLTVL.

The chain employs TRBV6-6 and TRBJ2-5; perhaps TRBD2 as D (5 bases). The CDR3 is 11 residues long. Trimming removed 6 bases from V and 7 bases from J, with 9 bases in between. Germline lookup yields CDR1 MNHNY and CDR2 SVGAGI (reference sequence). CDR3 in amino acids: CASSSAGTQYF. In DNA, the CDR3 is TGTGCCAGCAGCTCGGCGGGGACCCAGTACTTC.

V is TRBV5-4 and J is TRBJ2-3, with 14 bases aligning to TRBD2. Germline V gene data show CDR1 as SGHNT and CDR2 as YYREEE (reference sequence). The CDR3 consists of 16 residues. Germline trimming cut 3 bases from V and 2 bases from J; bases unmatched to any gene: 2. DNA of the CDR3: TGTGCCAGCAGCTCGACTAGCGGGAGGGTCACAGATACGCAGTATTTT. This codes for CASSSTSGRVTDTQYF.